This T cell receptor beta chain was recorded in a study of blood T cell repertoires in COVID-19. Study-level background: Collection of acute and convalescent COVID-19 samples took place in the United States, Italy and Spain.

Per the original methods: Reference gene primer amplification yielded estimated nucleated cell counts. TCRdb keeps only in-frame clones here, not all; method: immunoSEQ multiplex PCR. That table is the source of V, J and clone size, and D and trimming were worked out from the DNA. The data show approximately 250,000 clones, with approximately 87% seen just once and 4.6% held by the top ten. The J segment lost 6 bases and the V segment lost 3 bases, leaving 5 bases of the junction unmatched. The germline gives CDR1 KGHSH, CDR2 LQKENI. The CDR3 has 15 residues. The sequence derives from a man aged 55 to 70 who had recovered from COVID-19. Sequences were obtained from peripheral blood. V is TRBV18 and J is TRBJ2-3; 11 nucleotides line up with TRBD1. CDR3 region: CASSPDRGPFDTQYF. The CDR3 region has the DNA TGTGCCAGCTCACCGGACAGGGGGCCTTTTGATACGCAGTATTTT.